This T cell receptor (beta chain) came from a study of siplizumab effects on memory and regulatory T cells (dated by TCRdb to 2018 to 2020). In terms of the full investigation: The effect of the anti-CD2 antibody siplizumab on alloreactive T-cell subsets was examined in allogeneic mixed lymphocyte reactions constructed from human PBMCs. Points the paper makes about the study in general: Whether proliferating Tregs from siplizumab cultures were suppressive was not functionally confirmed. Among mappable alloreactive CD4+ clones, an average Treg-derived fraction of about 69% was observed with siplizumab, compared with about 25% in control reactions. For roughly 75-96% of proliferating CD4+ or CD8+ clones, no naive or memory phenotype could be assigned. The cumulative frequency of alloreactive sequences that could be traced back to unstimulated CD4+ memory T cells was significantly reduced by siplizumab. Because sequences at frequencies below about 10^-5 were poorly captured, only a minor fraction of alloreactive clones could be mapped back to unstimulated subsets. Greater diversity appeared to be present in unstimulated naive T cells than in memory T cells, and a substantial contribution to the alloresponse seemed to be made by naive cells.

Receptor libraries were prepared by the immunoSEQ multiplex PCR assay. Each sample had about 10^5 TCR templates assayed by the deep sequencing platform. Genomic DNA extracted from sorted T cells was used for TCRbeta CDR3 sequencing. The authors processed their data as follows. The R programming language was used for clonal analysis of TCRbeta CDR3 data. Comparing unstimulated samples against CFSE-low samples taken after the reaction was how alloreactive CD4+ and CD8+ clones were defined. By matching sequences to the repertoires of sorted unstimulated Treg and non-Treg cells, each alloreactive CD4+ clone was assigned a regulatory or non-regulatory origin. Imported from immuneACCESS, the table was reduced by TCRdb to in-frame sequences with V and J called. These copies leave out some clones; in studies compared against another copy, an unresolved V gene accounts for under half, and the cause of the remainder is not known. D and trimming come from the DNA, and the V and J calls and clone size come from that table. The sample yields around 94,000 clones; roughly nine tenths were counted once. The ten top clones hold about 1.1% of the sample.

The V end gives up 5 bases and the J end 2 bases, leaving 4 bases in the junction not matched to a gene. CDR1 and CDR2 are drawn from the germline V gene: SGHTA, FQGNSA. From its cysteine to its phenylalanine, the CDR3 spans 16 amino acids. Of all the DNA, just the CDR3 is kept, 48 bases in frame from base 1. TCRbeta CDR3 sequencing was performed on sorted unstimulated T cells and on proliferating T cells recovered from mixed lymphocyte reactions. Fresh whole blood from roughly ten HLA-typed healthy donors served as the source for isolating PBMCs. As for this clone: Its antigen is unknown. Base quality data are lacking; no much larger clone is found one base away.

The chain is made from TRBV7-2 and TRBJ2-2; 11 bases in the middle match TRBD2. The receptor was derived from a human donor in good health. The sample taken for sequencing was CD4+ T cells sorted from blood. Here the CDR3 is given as CASSGTSGRNTGELFF. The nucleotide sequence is TGTGCCAGCAGCGGAACTAGCGGGAGAAACACCGGGGAGCTGTTTTTT.